This T cell receptor (beta chain) comes out of a study of blood T cell repertoires in COVID-19. Across the study: Acute and convalescent COVID-19 samples came from the United States, Italy and Spain. PBMCs, B-cell-depleted T cells, or T cells were the source of the cDNA or gDNA that made up the material.

How the authors handled the data: The authors estimated nucleated cell counts from reference gene primer amplification. The data were produced by immunoSEQ multiplex PCR, yet TCRdb's version contains in-frame clones alone and is incomplete. V and J calls plus clone size are reproduced from that table; the DNA served to infer D and trimming. The data show almost 200,000 clones, about 86% seen once. The CDR3 covers 15 residues. The V gene lost 4 bases and the J gene lost 0 bases, with 13 bases spanning the gap. CDR1 and CDR2 from the germline V gene are SGHRS and YFSETQ. The gene calls are TRBV5-1 and TRBJ1-2; weak D call: TRBD1 (5 bases). This TCR came from a woman aged 70-85 years with acute or convalescent COVID-19. The sample was peripheral blood. The CDR3 DNA follows: TGCGCCAGCAGCCGGGACTCCAGTACTAACTATGGCTACACCTTC. Translated, it gives CASSRDSSTNYGYTF.